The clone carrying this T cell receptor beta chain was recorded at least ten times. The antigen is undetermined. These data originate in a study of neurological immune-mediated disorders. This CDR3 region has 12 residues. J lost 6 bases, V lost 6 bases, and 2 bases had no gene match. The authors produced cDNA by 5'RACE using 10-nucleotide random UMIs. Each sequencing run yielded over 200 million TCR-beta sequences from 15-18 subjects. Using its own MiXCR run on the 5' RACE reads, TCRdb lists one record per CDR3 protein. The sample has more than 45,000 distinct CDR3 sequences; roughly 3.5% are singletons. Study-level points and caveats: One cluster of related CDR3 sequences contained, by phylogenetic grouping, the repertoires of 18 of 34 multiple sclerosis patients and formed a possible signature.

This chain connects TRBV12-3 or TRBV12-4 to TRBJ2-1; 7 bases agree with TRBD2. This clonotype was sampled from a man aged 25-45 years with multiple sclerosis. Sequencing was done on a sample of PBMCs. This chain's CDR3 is CASRPGGNEQFF. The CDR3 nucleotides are TGTGCCAGCAGGCCGGGGGGCAATGAGCAGTTCTTC.